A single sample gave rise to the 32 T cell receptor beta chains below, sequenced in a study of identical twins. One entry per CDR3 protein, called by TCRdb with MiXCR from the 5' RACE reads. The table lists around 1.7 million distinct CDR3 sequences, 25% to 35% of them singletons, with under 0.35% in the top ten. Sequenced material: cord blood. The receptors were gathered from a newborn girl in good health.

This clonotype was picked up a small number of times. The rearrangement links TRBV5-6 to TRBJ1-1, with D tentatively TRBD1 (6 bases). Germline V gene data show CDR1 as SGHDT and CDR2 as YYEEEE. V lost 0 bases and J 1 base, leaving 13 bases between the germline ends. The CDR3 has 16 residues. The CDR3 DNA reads TGTGCCAGCAGCTTGGGGGGCAAACAGGGGAACACTGAAGCTTTCTTT. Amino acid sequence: CASSLGGKQGNTEAFF.

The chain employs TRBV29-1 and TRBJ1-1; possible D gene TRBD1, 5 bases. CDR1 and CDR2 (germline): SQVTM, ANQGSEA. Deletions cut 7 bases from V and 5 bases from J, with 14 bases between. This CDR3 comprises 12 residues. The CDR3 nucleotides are TGCAGCGCCGCTGGGGGTTTGACTGAAGCTTTCTTT. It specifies CSAAGGLTEAFF.

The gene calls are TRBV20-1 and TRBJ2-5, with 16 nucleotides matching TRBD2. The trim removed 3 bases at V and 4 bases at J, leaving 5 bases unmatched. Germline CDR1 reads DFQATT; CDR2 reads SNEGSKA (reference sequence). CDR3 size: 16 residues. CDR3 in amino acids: CSARGLAGGLRETQYF. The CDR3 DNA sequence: TGCAGTGCTAGGGGACTAGCGGGGGGGCTTAGAGAGACCCAGTACTTC.

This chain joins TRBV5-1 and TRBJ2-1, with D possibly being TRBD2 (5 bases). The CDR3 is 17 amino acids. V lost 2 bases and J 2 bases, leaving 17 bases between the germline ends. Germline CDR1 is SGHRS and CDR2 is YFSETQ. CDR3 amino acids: CASSLAVSKGPYNEQFF. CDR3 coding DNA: TGCGCCAGCAGCTTAGCGGTTTCCAAGGGTCCCTACAATGAGCAGTTCTTC.

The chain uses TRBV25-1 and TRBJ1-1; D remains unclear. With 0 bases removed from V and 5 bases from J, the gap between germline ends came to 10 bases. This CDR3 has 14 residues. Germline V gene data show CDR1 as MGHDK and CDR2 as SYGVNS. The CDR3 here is CASSEYKGGTEAFF. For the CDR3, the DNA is TGTGCCAGCAGTGAATATAAAGGTGGGACTGAAGCTTTCTTT.

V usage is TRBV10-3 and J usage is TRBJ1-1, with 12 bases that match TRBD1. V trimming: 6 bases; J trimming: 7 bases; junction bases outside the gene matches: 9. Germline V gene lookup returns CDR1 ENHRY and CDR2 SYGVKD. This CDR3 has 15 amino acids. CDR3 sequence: CAIRPGQGAEGEAFF. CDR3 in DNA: TGTGCCATCAGGCCGGGACAGGGGGCCGAGGGTGAAGCTTTCTTT.

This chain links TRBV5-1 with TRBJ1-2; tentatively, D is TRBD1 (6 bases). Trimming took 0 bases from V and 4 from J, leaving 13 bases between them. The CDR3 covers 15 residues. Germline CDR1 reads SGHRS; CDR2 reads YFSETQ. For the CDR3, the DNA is TGCGCCAGCAGCTTGGGGCAGGGGCACAGCTATGGCTACACCTTC. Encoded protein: CASSLGQGHSYGYTF.

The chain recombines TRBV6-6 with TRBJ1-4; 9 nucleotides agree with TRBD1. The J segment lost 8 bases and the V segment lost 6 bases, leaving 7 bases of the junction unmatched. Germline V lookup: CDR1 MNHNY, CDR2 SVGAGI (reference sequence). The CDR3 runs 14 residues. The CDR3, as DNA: TGTGCCAGCAGCCGGGACAGGGAGGGGGAAAAACTGTTTTTT. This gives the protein CASSRDREGEKLFF.

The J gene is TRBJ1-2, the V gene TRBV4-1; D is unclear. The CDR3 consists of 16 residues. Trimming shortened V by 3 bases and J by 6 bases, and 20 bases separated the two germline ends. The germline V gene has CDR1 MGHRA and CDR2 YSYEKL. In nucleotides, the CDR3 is TGCGCCAGCAGCCACGCCCTTGGTACAGCCGTCCATGGCTACACCTTC. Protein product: CASSHALGTAVHGYTF.

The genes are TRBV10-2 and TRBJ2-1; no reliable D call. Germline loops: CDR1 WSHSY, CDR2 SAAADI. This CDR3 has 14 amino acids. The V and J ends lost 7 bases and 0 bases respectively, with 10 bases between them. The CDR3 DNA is TGCGCCAGCACCGAGACGAGCTCCTACAATGAGCAGTTCTTC. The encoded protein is CASTETSSYNEQFF.

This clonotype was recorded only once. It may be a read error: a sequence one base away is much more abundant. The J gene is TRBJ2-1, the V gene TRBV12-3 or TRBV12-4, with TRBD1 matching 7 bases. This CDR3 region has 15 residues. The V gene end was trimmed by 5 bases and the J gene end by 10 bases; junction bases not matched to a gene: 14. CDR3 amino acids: CASSLGQIYSYEQFF. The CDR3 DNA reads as TGTGCCAGCAGTCTGGGACAGATATATTCCTACGAGCAGTTCTTC.

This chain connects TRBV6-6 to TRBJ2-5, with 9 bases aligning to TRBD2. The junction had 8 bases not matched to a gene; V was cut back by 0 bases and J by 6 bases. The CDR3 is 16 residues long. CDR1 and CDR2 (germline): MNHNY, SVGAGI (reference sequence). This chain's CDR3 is CASSYSYGTSSKTQYF. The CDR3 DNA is TGTGCCAGCAGTTACTCTTACGGGACTAGCTCGAAGACCCAGTACTTC.

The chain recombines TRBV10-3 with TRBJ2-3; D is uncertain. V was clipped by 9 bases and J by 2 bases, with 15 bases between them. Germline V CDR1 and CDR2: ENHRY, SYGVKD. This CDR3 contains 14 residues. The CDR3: CAIIREPLTDTQYF. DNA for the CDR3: TGTGCCATAATCCGAGAGCCTCTCACAGATACGCAGTATTTT.

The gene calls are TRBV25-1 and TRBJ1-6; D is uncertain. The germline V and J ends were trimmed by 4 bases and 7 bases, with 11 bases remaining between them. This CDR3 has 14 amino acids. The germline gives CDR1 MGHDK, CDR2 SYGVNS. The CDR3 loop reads CASSVGLANSPLHF. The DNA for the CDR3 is TGTGCCAGCAGTGTTGGACTGGCGAATTCACCCCTCCACTTT.

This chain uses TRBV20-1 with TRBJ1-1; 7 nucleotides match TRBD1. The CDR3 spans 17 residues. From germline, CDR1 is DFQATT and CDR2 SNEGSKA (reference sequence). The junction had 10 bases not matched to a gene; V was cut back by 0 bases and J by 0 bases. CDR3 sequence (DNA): TGCAGTGCTAGAGATAAAGGGTTGAGGGGGCTGAACACTGAAGCTTTCTTT. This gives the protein CSARDKGLRGLNTEAFF.

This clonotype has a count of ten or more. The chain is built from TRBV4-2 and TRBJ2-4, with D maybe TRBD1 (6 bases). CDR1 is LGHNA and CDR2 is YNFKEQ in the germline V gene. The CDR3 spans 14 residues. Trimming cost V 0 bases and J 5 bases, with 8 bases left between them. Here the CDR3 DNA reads TGTGCCAGCAGCCAAGATAACAGGGAAAACATTCAGTACTTC. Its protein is CASSQDNRENIQYF.

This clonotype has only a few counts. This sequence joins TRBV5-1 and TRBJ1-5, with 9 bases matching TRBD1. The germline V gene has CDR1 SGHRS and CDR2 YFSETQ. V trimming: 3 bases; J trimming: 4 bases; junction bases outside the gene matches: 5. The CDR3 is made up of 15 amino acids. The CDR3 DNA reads TGCGCCAGCAGCTACACAGGGGGCGCGAATCAGCCCCAGCATTTT. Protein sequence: CASSYTGGANQPQHF.

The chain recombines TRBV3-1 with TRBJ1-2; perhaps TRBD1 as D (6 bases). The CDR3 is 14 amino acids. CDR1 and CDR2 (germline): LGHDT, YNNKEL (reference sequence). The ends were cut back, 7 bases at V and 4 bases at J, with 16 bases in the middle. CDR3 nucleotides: TGTGCCAGCAAGGGCAGGGGATCCCTCTATGGCTACACCTTC. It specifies CASKGRGSLYGYTF.

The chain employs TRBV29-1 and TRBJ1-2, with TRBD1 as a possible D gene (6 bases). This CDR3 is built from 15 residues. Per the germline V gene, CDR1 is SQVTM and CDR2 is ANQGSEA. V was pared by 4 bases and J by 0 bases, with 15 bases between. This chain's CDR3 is CSVADRSPTNYGYTF. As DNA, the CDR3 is TGCAGCGTTGCTGACAGGTCCCCTACTAACTATGGCTACACCTTC. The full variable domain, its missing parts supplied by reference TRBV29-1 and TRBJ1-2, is SAVISQKPSRDICQRGTSLTIQCQVDSQVTMMFWYRQQPGQSLTLIATANQGSEATYESGFVIDKFPISRPNLTFSTLTVSNMSPEDSSIYLCSVADRSPTNYGYTFGSGTRLTVV.

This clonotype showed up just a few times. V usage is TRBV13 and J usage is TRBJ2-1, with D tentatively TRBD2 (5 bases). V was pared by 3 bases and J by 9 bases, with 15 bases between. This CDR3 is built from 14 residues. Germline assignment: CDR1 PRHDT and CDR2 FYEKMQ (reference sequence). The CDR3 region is CASSFERAYPEQFF. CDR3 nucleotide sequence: TGTGCCAGCAGCTTCGAGAGGGCTTACCCTGAGCAGTTCTTC.

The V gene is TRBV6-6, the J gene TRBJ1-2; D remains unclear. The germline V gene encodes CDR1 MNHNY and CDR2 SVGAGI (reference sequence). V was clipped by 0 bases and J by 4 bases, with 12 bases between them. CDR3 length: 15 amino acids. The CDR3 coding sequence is TGTGCCAGCAGTTACTCGATCGTAAAGGGCTATGGCTACACCTTC. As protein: CASSYSIVKGYGYTF.

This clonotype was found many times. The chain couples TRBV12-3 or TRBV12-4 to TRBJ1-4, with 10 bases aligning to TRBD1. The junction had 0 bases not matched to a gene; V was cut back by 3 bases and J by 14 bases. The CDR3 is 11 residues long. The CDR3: CASSLGQGLFF. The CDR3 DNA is TGTGCCAGCAGTTTGGGACAGGGGCTGTTTTTT.

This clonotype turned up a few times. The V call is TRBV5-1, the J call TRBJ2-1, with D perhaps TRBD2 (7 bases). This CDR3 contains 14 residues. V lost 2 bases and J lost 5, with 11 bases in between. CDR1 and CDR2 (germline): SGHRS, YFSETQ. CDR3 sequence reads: CASSFTGGHNEQFF. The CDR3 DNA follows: TGCGCCAGCAGCTTCACGGGGGGCCACAATGAGCAGTTCTTC.

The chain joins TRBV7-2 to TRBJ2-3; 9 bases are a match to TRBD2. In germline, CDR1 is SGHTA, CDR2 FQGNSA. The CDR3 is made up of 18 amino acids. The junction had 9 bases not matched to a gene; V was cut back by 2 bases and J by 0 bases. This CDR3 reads CASSLIPGLAYSTDTQYF. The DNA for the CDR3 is TGTGCCAGCAGCTTAATTCCGGGACTAGCTTACAGCACAGATACGCAGTATTTT.

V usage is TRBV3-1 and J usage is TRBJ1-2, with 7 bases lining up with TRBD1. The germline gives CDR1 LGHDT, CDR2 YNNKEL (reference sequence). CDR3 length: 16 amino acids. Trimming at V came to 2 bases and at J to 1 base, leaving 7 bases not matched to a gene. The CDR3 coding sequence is TGTGCCAGCAGCCAAATTGGGACAGATATTAACTATGGCTACACCTTC. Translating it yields CASSQIGTDINYGYTF.

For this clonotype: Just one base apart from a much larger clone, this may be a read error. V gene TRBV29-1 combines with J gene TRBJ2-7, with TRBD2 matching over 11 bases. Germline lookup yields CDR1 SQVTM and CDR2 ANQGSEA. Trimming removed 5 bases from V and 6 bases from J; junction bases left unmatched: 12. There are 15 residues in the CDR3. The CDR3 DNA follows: TGCAGCGTTCCTCTAGCGGGAGGATATTCTGGCGAGCAGTACTTC. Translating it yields CSVPLAGGYSGEQYF.

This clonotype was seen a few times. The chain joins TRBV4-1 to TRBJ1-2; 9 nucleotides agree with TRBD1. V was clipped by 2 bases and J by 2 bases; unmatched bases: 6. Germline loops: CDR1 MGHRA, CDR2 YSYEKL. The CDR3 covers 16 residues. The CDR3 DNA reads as TGCGCCAGCAGCCAAACCCCCGGACAGGGGAACTATGGCTACACCTTC. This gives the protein CASSQTPGQGNYGYTF.

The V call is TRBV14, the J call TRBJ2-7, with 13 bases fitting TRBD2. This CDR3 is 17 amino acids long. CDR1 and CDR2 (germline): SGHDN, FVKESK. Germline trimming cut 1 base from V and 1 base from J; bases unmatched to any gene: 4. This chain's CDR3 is CASSQGTSGSTSYEQYF. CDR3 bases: TGTGCCAGCAGCCAAGGGACTAGCGGGAGTACTTCCTACGAGCAGTACTTC.

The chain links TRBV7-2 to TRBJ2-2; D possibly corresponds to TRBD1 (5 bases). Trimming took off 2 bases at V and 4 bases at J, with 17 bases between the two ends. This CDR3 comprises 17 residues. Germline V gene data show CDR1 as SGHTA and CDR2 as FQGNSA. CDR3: CASSLILGAPSTGELFF. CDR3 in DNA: TGTGCCAGCAGCTTAATCCTTGGGGCCCCGAGCACCGGGGAGCTGTTTTTT.

The CDR3 reads CASSLRTLYNGQYF. Written as DNA, the CDR3 is TGTGCCAGCAGTTTAAGGACCCTTTACAATGGGCAGTACTTC. The chain has TRBV12-3 or TRBV12-4 and TRBJ2-7, with D unclear. V lost 2 bases to trimming and J lost 9 bases, with 17 bases between them. This CDR3 is built from 14 residues.

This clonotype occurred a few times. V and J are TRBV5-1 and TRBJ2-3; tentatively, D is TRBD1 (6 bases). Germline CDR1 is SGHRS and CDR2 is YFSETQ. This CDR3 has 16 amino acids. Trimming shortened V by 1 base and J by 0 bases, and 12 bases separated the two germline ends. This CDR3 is CASSLPQGSSTDTQYF. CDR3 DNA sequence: TGCGCCAGCAGCTTGCCACAGGGTTCTAGCACAGATACGCAGTATTTT.

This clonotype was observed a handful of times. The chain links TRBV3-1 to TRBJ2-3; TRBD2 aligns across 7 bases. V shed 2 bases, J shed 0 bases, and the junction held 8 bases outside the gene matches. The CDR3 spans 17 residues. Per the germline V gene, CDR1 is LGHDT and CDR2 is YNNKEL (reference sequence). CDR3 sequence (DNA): TGTGCCAGCAGCCAAAGTCTAGCGGTCCATAGCACAGATACGCAGTATTTT. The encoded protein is CASSQSLAVHSTDTQYF.